This entry describes one T cell receptor (beta chain). Its antigen target is currently unknown. Nothing much larger sits one base from this clone, and base qualities are not available. The CDR3 starts with the cysteine, ends with the phenylalanine, and has 17 residues. CDR3 DNA only is kept here, 51 bases in frame from base 1. CDR1 and CDR2 are drawn from the germline V gene (reference sequence): LNHDA, SQIVND. V is cut by 6 bases and J by 0 bases, and the space between the germline ends is 18 bases. The data are from a study of technical replicates of blood from several donors (TCRdb year 2017). The library was generated by the immunoSEQ multiplex PCR assay. TCRdb took over this immuneACCESS table, retaining in-frame rearrangements with V and J assigned. Such tables are incomplete; in checked studies, under half of the missing clones stem from an unresolved V gene, and the remainder is unexplained. For this sample the table gives about 83,000 clones, of which about 95% were detected only once. Clones ranked in the top ten supply roughly 0.25% of the sample.

The source is a human donor in good health. The sequenced material came from T cells isolated from PBMCs. The chain joins TRBV19 to TRBJ2-1; the D region possibly corresponds to TRBD2 (6 bases align). The bases are TGTGCCAGTAGGGGGACTTTCGTTGGGAGCTCCTACAATGAGCAGTTCTTC. Protein translation: CASRGTFVGSSYNEQFF.